This T cell receptor beta chain originates from a study of shared clonotypes between healthy human individuals. Study at large: Donors, aged 18 to 49, were a couple of women and a few men.

CD45RO-negative cells were positively selected for CCR7, leaving out terminally differentiated effector memory CD45RA+ cells. Notes on this clone: The antigen is unknown.

Method: immunoSEQ multiplex PCR; TCRdb's copy keeps in-frame clones and lacks some. The data show some 2.1 million clones, over 85% seen once. Germline CDR1 and CDR2: MNHNS and SASEGT. V lost 6 bases to trimming and J lost 1 base, with 10 bases between them. The CDR3 runs 13 residues. Study results and limitations: Non-shared clonotypes displayed generation probabilities falling below those of clonotypes present in all four donors.

The sequence derives from a young man in good health. Some clones in this sample may be carry-over from other donors' samples. Material: naive CD8+ T cells from PBMCs. The chain has TRBV6-1 and TRBJ2-7; D ambiguous. CDR3 protein: CASRSVASYEQYF. CDR3 bases: TGTGCCAGCAGGTCGGTTGCATCCTACGAGCAGTACTTC.